The clone carrying this TCR beta chain was recorded once. Its target is not known. The data derive from a study of graft-versus-host responses after intestinal transplantation. Overall study: Multivisceral, liver-intestinal, or isolated intestinal grafts were transplanted into recipients. General study points: Graft-donor T cell macrochimerism in patients accompanied high graft-versus-host to host-versus-graft clonal ratios in allografts. Detected in recipient marrow were GvH clones, some of which were first observed in ileum or blood.

Some clones are missing from TCRdb's copy, which holds only in-frame ones; the method was immunoSEQ multiplex PCR. The data hold about 97,000 clones, with about 93% observed a single time. This receptor was obtained from a human patient who received an intestinal transplant, so some T cells may come from the graft donor. The specimen was PBMCs, collected roughly 410 days after intestinal transplant.

The CDR3 DNA is TGTGCCAGTAGTCCCCGGACCACACAGCCCCAGCATTTT. It specifies CASSPRTTQPQHF. The chain joins TRBV19 to TRBJ1-5, with no clear D. Germline lookup yields CDR1 LNHDA and CDR2 SQIVND (reference sequence). The V and J ends lost 5 bases and 7 bases respectively, with 12 bases between them. This CDR3 contains 13 residues.